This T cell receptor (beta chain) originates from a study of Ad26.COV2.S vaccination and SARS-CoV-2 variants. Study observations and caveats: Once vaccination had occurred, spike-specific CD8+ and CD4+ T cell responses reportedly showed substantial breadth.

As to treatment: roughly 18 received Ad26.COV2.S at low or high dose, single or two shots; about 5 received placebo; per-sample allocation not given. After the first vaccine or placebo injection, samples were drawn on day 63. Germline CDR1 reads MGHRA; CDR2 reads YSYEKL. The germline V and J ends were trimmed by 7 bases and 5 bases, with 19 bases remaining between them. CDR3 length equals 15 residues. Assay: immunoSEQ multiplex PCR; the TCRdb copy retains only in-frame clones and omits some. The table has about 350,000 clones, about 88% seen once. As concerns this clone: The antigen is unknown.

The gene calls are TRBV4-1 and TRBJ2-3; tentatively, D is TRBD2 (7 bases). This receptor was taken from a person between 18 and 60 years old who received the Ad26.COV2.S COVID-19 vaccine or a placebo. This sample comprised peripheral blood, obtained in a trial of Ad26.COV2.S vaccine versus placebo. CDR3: CASTENGGRKDTQYF. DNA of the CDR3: TGCGCCAGCACCGAAAACGGGGGGCGGAAAGATACGCAGTATTTT.